This record concerns one T cell receptor beta chain sequence. Its antigen is as yet unknown. At one end the junction does not follow the germline gene, possibly because of a read error. Sequencing used immunoSEQ multiplex PCR; TCRdb keeps in-frame clones, though not all of them. There are over 20,000 clones in the sample; about 90% occur only once, and 2.5% to 3% lies in the top ten. This sample was taken from a study of T cell responses to AZD1222 COVID-19 vaccine. Whole-study results and caveats: Clonal diversity was possibly underestimated; the donors were predominantly white British and more often female. It was only 6 or 7 AZD1222 recipients who were seropositive at baseline.

Second doses that came at about 4 or about 12 weeks were put together. CDR3 length: 11 residues. From germline, CDR1 is SGHAT and CDR2 FQDESV (reference sequence). The rearrangement joins TRBV11-1 to TRBJ2-3, with 7 bases fitting TRBD2. The source of this sequence is an adult who received the AZD1222 COVID-19 vaccine. Sample: peripheral blood, taken 28 days after the second AZD1222 dose. In nucleotides, the CDR3 is TGTGCCAGCAGCTCCTCCGGGACTACGAATTTT. It is translated as CASSSSGTTNF.